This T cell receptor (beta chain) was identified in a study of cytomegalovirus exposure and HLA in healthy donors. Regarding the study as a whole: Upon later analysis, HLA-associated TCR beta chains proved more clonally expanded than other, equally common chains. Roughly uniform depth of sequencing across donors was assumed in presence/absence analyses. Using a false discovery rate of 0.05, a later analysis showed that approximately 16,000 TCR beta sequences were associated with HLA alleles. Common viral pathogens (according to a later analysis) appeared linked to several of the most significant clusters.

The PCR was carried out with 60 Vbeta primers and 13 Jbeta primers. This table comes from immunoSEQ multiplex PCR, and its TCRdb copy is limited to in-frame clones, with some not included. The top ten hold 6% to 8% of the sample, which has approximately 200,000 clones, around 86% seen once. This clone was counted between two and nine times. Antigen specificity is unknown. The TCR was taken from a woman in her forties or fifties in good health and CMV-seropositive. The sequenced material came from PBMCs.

The CDR3 protein is CSVAPPPEGTSGSTDTQYF. CDR3 nucleotides: TGCAGCGTCGCACCCCCCCCCGAGGGGACTAGCGGGAGTACAGATACGCAGTATTTT. The chain recombines TRBV29-1 with TRBJ2-3, with 14 bases lining up with TRBD2. V gave up 6 bases and J gave up 3 bases; unmatched junction bases: 17. The CDR3 covers 19 residues. In germline, CDR1 is SQVTM, CDR2 ANQGSEA.